This TCR beta chain was captured in a study of blood T cells in healthy people across ages. Study information: Every two T cells gave about one barcoded beta molecule via template switching.

A second PCR, run for about 6 to 11 cycles, used a sample-barcoded 5' primer plus a J-beta primer mix. In TCRdb, the 5' RACE reads were re-called with MiXCR into one record per CDR3 protein. Here the sample spans about 810,000 distinct CDR3 sequences, 35% to 40% being singletons. With 6 bases clipped from V and 4 bases from J, the junction kept 3 bases outside the gene matches. The CDR3 length is 12 residues. Per sample, no less than 5 micrograms of total RNA were extracted. Study conclusions and caveats: With unsorted PBMCs, a conclusive comparison of naive versus antigen-experienced cells was not possible. The fall in TCR beta diversity per million T cells was roughly linear with age.

This clonotype was seen only a few times. Its specificity is unknown. The specimen was blood. This clonotype originated in a young man in good health. The J gene is TRBJ2-7, the V gene TRBV12-3 or TRBV12-4; TRBD1 agrees at 7 bases. DNA for the CDR3: TGTGCCAGCAGCATCAGGGGGTACGAGCAGTACTTC. The encoded protein is CASSIRGYEQYF.